This is a list of T cell receptor beta chains from one sample in a study of shared clonotypes between healthy human individuals. Measured with immunoSEQ multiplex PCR; TCRdb has only the in-frame clones, and not every one. The sample lists around 1 million clones; 70% to 85% were seen once. Sequenced material: memory CD4+ T cells sorted from blood. The receptors were sampled from a man younger than 30 in good health. CDR3s include the opening cysteine and the closing phenylalanine or tryptophan. Fields, in order: V gene, D gene, CDR3 protein. The D gene is left open where the match is weak.

TRBV27	TRBD1	CASTRDRGSPLHF
TRBV18	NA	CASSPTRTEAFF
TRBV30	TRBD1	CACAPDRGIYGYTF
TRBV4-1	NA	CASSQPLGQGKGNTEAFF
TRBV15	TRBD1	CATSSYTGGASNQPQHF
TRBV10-3	NA	CASAPGRTDTQYF
TRBV6-6	NA	CASSLRGGDYGYTF
TRBV18	NA	CASSPLGGQANYGYTF
TRBV18	NA	CASSPRIGDEQFF
TRBV30	NA	CAWKVEYTEAFF
TRBV5-1	NA	CASSPTRANEKLFF
TRBV4-1	NA	CASSQDLGGTEAFF
TRBV19	TRBD1	CASRYGTGNEPQHF
TRBV10-3	NA	CAIGGTDTQYF
TRBV7-9	TRBD2	CASIRSSLAGGRGTDTQYF
TRBV5-8	NA	CASSLADRNQPQHF
TRBV7-9	TRBD2	CASSRPGLAANEQFF
TRBV28	NA	CASSESGATNNEQFF
TRBV28	TRBD1	CASSWGGRGPNQPQHF
TRBV6-5	TRBD2	CASSYSPGTSKNEQFF
TRBV6-1	NA	CASSAWAGEQFF
TRBV6-6	NA	CASSSPSRNTEAFF
TRBV9	NA	CASSTTTQGGDTEAFF
TRBV6-6	TRBD2	CASRATTSGIWEQYF
TRBV27	TRBD1	CASASLARGDEAFF
TRBV2	NA	CASSESGSNYGYTF
TRBV28	TRBD1	CASSEGALREQFF
TRBV19	NA	CASSTQGRWNQPQHF
TRBV18	NA	CASGLTPTNEKLFF
TRBV10-2	TRBD2	CATGTSGNTGELFF
TRBV10-3	NA	CAISGTTNEQFF
TRBV9	NA	CASSVGPNQETQYF
TRBV11-2	NA	CASSLGDIRTYEQYF
TRBV5-1	NA	CASSVSGVNTGELFF
TRBV7-9	NA	CASSPDSTDTQYF
TRBV4-1	TRBD2	CASSPRRAGVGGTDTQYF
TRBV29-1	TRBD2	CSVEWGGETQYF
TRBV6-5	TRBD2	CASSPSGRGGNEQFF
TRBV6-1	NA	CASAGAGYNEQFF
TRBV5-4	TRBD2	CASSPGTSGGETQYF
TRBV5-1	TRBD2	CASSLEPSGLREQYF
TRBV19	TRBD1	CASSSGQGGNIQYF
TRBV5-5	TRBD1	CASSLGQGLAKNIQYF